Listed below are T cell receptor beta chains from one sample, sequenced in a study of regulatory T cells in long-lasting Graves disease. TCRdb fed the multiplex PCR reads into MiXCR, producing one record per CDR3 protein. The sample lists hundreds of thousands of distinct CDR3 sequences, around 20% occurring once. The sequencing used peripheral blood mononuclear cells (PBMCs), collected when the disease was refractory, from a patient treated with antithyroid drugs. Receptors were obtained from a female donor with Graves disease. The CDR3 runs from the conserved cysteine through the conserved F or W. The order of the fields is J gene, D gene, CDR3 length, clone size, V gene, CDR3 DNA, CDR3 protein. D genes are given only for firm matches. Clone size is stated in some rows and not others, as once, few, many or a class when expanded.

TRBJ2-7,NA,13,many,TRBV11-2,TGTGCCAGCAGCTTATCGGGATTCTACGAGCAGTACTTC,CASSLSGFYEQYF
TRBJ2-7,TRBD2,17,many,TRBV24-1,TGTGCCACCAGTGACGGAGGGACTAGCGGGAAGTCTGGGGAGCAGTACTTC,CATSDGGTSGKSGEQYF
TRBJ2-7,TRBD2,14,many,TRBV28,TGTGCCAGCAGGGTTACTAGCGACTCCTACGAGCAGTACTTC,CASRVTSDSYEQYF
TRBJ1-1,NA,14,few,TRBV18,TGTGCCAGCTCACAGCCCTACAGGAACACTGAAGCTTTCTTT,CASSQPYRNTEAFF
TRBJ1-4,NA,15,few,TRBV9,TGTGCCAGCAGCAAAACCGGGACCCTCAATGAAAAACTGTTTTTT,CASSKTGTLNEKLFF
TRBJ2-7,NA,14,many,TRBV28,TGTGCCAGCAGTTTAATGACTGTAGCCTACGAGCAGTACTTC,CASSLMTVAYEQYF
TRBJ1-1,NA,12,NA,TRBV20-1,TGCAGTGCTCCCAGCCGGGTCACTGAAGCTTTCTTT,CSAPSRVTEAFF
TRBJ1-5,NA,16,NA,TRBV28,TGTGCCAGCAGTTTATCAGGATTTAGGGGCAATCAGCCCCAGCATTTT,CASSLSGFRGNQPQHF
TRBJ2-1,TRBD2,15,NA,TRBV12-3/TRBV12-4,TGTGCCAGCAGTTTATCGACTAGCGGTTACAATGAGCAGTTCTTC,CASSLSTSGYNEQFF
TRBJ2-7,NA,14,many,TRBV20-1,TGCAGTGCTAGAGTGAAAGGGACAAACTACGAGCAGTACTTC,CSARVKGTNYEQYF
TRBJ1-1,NA,12,many,TRBV2,TGTGCCAGCAGCGAGCAGGACACTGAAGCTTTCTTT,CASSEQDTEAFF
TRBJ2-5,NA,14,few,TRBV30,TGTGCCTGGAGTGAGATATCCTACCAAGAGACCCAGTACTTC,CAWSEISYQETQYF
TRBJ1-2,TRBD1,13,many,TRBV10-3,TGTGCCATCAGTCCCGGGACAGGGACTGGCTACACCTTC,CAISPGTGTGYTF
TRBJ2-2,NA,14,many,TRBV28,TGTGCCAGCAGTTTGACGACAGGCACCGGGGAGCTGTTTTTT,CASSLTTGTGELFF
TRBJ1-2,TRBD1,16,NA,TRBV19,TGTGCCAGTAGTATATCGGACAGGGGGCTCGGCTATGGCTACACCTTC,CASSISDRGLGYGYTF
TRBJ2-7,NA,13,NA,TRBV6-1,TGTGCCAGCAGCATACACGGCTCCTACGAGCAGTACTTC,CASSIHGSYEQYF
TRBJ2-7,NA,11,many,TRBV10-3,TGTGCCATCGGGAGTAGGGGCGAGCAGTACTTC,CAIGSRGEQYF
TRBJ1-5,TRBD1,14,NA,TRBV20-1,TGCAGTGCAAAGACGGGACAGGGCCTCCAGCCCCAGCATTTT,CSAKTGQGLQPQHF
TRBJ1-1,NA,12,many,TRBV28,TGTGCCAGCAGTCCTTTCCCCGCTGAAGCTTTCTTT,CASSPFPAEAFF
TRBJ2-3,NA,15,NA,TRBV5-1,TGCGCCAGCAGCTTCGGGGACCGTGTGGCAGATACGCAGTATTTT,CASSFGDRVADTQYF
TRBJ1-6,NA,16,NA,TRBV4-1,TGCGCCAGCAGCGAGACACCGTTCTCCTATAATTCACCCCTCCACTTT,CASSETPFSYNSPLHF
TRBJ1-1,NA,14,NA,TRBV27,TGTGCCAGCAGTTTGGGTGTGGGGTTCGCTGAAGCTTTCTTT,CASSLGVGFAEAFF
TRBJ1-2,NA,12,many,TRBV6-1,TGTGCCAGCAGGGCTCCCTCGACCGGCTACACCTTC,CASRAPSTGYTF
TRBJ1-3,NA,16,many,TRBV2,TGTGCCAGCAGTGAAGCGCGAGGGGGATCTGGAAACACCATATATTTT,CASSEARGGSGNTIYF
TRBJ1-1,NA,13,few,TRBV7-9,TGTGCCAGCAGGTACAGCTGGGACACTGAAGCTTTCTTT,CASRYSWDTEAFF
TRBJ2-2,TRBD1,14,few,TRBV29-1,TGCAGCGTTGAACAGGGGGCGTCGACCGGGGAGCTGTTTTTT,CSVEQGASTGELFF
TRBJ2-3,TRBD2,16,NA,TRBV15,TGTGCCACCAGCAGAGATAGACTAGCGGGAGGAGATACGCAGTATTTT,CATSRDRLAGGDTQYF
TRBJ2-7,TRBD1,15,many,TRBV28,TGTGCCAGCAGTTTATGGCGACAGGGATACTTCGAGCAGTACTTC,CASSLWRQGYFEQYF
TRBJ2-2,NA,16,many,TRBV12-3/TRBV12-4,TGTGCCAGCAGTTTGGATGCGGGCAGGGAGGTCGGGGAGCTGTTTTTT,CASSLDAGREVGELFF
TRBJ1-2,TRBD1,17,many,TRBV3-1,TGTGCCAGCAGCGAAAGGGATGGGACAGAAGCTAACTATGGCTACACCTTC,CASSERDGTEANYGYTF
TRBJ2-4,NA,14,NA,TRBV5-6,TGTGCCAGCAGCTTGTCAGGGGGAGGGAACATTCAGTACTTC,CASSLSGGGNIQYF
TRBJ1-5,NA,14,NA,TRBV6-5,TGTGCCAGCAGTTACTCGCCAGAGTATCAGCCCCAGCATTTT,CASSYSPEYQPQHF
TRBJ2-7,TRBD2,14,NA,TRBV28,TGTGCCAGCAGCGGGACTAGCGGGGTCTACGAGCAGTACTTC,CASSGTSGVYEQYF
TRBJ2-7,TRBD2,14,many,TRBV20-1,TGCAGTGCGGGAACTAGCGGGAGTTGGTACGAGCAGTACTTC,CSAGTSGSWYEQYF
TRBJ2-5,NA,12,few,TRBV6-2/TRBV6-3,TGTGCCAGCAAGAGACCACAAGAGATCCAGTACTTC,CASKRPQEIQYF
TRBJ2-2,NA,15,few,TRBV5-1,TGCGCCAGCAGCTTGGCCCCGCCTAAATCAGGGGAGCTGTTTTTT,CASSLAPPKSGELFF
TRBJ2-7,TRBD2,15,many,TRBV10-1,TGTGCCAGCAGCGAGACTAGCGGGAGGGCCGGGGAGCAGTACTTC,CASSETSGRAGEQYF
TRBJ2-7,NA,14,many,TRBV9,TGTGCCAGCAGCCCCTCCACTAGTTCCTACGAGCAGTACTTC,CASSPSTSSYEQYF
TRBJ2-5,TRBD1,14,many,TRBV29-1,TGCAGCGCGACAGGGTGGTCGGAGCAAGAGACCCAGTACTTC,CSATGWSEQETQYF
TRBJ2-2,NA,11,NA,TRBV29-1,TGCAGCGGGCAGGCCACCGGGGAGCTGTTTTTT,CSGQATGELFF
TRBJ1-3,NA,14,few,TRBV3-1,TGTGCCAGCAGCAACAGCGGGGAAGGAAACACCATATATTTT,CASSNSGEGNTIYF
TRBJ2-7,TRBD1,14,many,TRBV28,TGTGCCAGCAGTACCGGGACAGGTTGGATGAGGCAGTACTTC,CASSTGTGWMRQYF
TRBJ1-4,TRBD1,15,few,TRBV28,TGTGCCAGCAACCAACCCAGGGGGGTTGATGAAAAACTGTTTTTT,CASNQPRGVDEKLFF
TRBJ2-7,NA,11,NA,TRBV6-1,TGTGCCAGCAGTGATGGATTTGAGCAGTACTTC,CASSDGFEQYF
TRBJ2-7,TRBD1,14,few,TRBV4-1,TGCGCCAGCAGCCCTGGACAGGCAACCTACGAGCAGTACTTC,CASSPGQATYEQYF
TRBJ1-4,TRBD1,13,many,TRBV6-1,TGTGCCAGCACGGGACAGGGCTATGAAAAACTGTTTTTT,CASTGQGYEKLFF
TRBJ2-7,TRBD2,15,NA,TRBV5-1,TGCGCCAGCAGTTCTCTAACTAGCGGGAGTTACGAGCAGTACTTC,CASSSLTSGSYEQYF
TRBJ2-7,TRBD1,14,many,TRBV29-1,TGCAGCGTCGCAGACAGGGTTGTAACCTACGAGCAGTACTTC,CSVADRVVTYEQYF
TRBJ2-1,TRBD2,12,NA,TRBV19,TGTGCCAGTAGCACCGGGACTATGGAACAGTTCTTC,CASSTGTMEQFF
TRBJ1-1,TRBD1,13,many,TRBV29-1,TGCAGCGTTGTCACTAGACAGGGTTGGGGAGCTTTCTTT,CSVVTRQGWGAFF
TRBJ1-1,NA,14,few,TRBV5-1,TGCGCCAGCAGCTCGGAGAGGGGTGGCACTGAAGCTTTCTTT,CASSSERGGTEAFF
TRBJ1-1,TRBD1,15,many,TRBV7-9,TGTGCCAGCAGCTCACCGGACAGGGGGAACACTGAAGCTTTCTTT,CASSSPDRGNTEAFF
TRBJ1-6,NA,13,many,TRBV27,TGTGCCAGCAGTCCCCACTATAATTCACCCCTCCACTTT,CASSPHYNSPLHF
TRBJ2-5,NA,15,many,TRBV19,TGTGCCAGTAGTGATGACAGTTCCCCTATAGAGACCCAGTACTTC,CASSDDSSPIETQYF
TRBJ1-5,NA,13,NA,TRBV6-5,TGTGCCAGCAGTTACAGTCAAAGTCAGCCCCAGCATTTT,CASSYSQSQPQHF